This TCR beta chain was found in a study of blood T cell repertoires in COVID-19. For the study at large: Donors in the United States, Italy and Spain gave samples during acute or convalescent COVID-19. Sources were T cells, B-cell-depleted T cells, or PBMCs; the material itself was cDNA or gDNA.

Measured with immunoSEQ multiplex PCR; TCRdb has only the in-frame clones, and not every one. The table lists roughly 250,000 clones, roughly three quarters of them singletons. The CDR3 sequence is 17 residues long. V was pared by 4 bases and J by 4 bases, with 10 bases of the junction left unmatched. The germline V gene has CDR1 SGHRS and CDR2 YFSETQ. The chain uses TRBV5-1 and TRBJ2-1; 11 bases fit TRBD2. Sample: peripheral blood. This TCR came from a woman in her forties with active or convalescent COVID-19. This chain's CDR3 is CASSAVAGGPMYNEQFF. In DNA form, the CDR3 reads TGCGCCAGCAGCGCGGTAGCGGGGGGGCCTATGTACAATGAGCAGTTCTTC.